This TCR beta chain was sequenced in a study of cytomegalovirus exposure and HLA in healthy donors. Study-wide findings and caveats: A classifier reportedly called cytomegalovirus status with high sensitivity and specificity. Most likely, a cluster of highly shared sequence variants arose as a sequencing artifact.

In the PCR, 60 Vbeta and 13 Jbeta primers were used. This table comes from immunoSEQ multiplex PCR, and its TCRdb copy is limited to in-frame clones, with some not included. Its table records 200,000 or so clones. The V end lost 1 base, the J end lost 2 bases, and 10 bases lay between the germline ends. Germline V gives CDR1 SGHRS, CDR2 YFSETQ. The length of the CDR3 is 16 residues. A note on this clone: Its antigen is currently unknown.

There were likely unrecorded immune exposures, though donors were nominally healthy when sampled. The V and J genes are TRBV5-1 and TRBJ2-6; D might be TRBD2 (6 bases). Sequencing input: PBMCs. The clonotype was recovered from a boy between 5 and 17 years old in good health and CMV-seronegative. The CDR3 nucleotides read TGCGCCAGCAGCTTGCCGGGGGACGCTGGGGCCAACGTCCTGACTTTC. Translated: CASSLPGDAGANVLTF.